The sequence of this TCR beta chain was determined in a study of blood T cell repertoires in COVID-19. Across the study: Collection of acute and convalescent COVID-19 samples took place in the United States, Italy and Spain. Sample material is recorded as cDNA or gDNA derived from T cells, B-cell-depleted T cells, or PBMCs.

Germline V gene data show CDR1 as MNHEY and CDR2 as SMNVEV (reference sequence). The CDR3 sequence is 15 residues long. Trimming removed 0 bases at V and 2 bases at J, with 10 bases between. In the study's own analysis: Amplification from reference gene primers served as the basis for estimated nucleated cell counts. The table came from immunoSEQ multiplex PCR; TCRdb's copy has only in-frame clones and leaves some out. V and J calls and clone size are those listed in that table; D and trimming were worked out from the DNA. The sample yields 300,000 or so clones, around 90% seen once. V is TRBV27 and J is TRBJ2-5; D uncertain. Sequenced: peripheral blood. The sequence came from a man younger than 35 who had recovered from COVID-19. DNA of the CDR3: TGTGCCAGCAGTTTATCGATTGAGGAACAAGAGACCCAGTACTTC. Encoded protein: CASSLSIEEQETQYF.